Each of the 4 T cell receptor beta chains below was sequenced from the same sample in a study of blood T cell repertoires in COVID-19 (dated by TCRdb to about 2020). The library was made by the immunoSEQ multiplex PCR assay. Not all clones reach the TCRdb copy of this immuneACCESS table, which keeps in-frame sequences only. Checked studies attribute under half of the gap to unresolved V genes and leave the rest unexplained. The sample records more than 65,000 clones, roughly 80% of which are singletons. The ten biggest clones cover under 45% of the sample. Sequenced sample: peripheral blood. All receptors derive from a woman in her 70s with acute or convalescent COVID-19.

This sequence joins TRBV5-8 and TRBJ2-7; tentative D call: TRBD1 (6 bases). CDR1 and CDR2 from the germline V gene are SGHTS and YDEGEE. V was clipped by 4 bases and J by 3 bases, with 14 bases between them. The CDR3 runs to 14 residues. CDR3 DNA: TGTGCCAGCAGCACTCGCACAGGGAGCTACGAGCAGTACTTC. It specifies CASSTRTGSYEQYF. Combining the CDR3 with reference TRBV5-8 and TRBJ2-7 gives the whole variable domain EAGVTQSPTHLIKTRGQQATLRCSPISGHTSVYWYQQALGLGLQFLLWYDEGEERNRGNFPPRFSGRQFPNYSSELNVNALELEDSALYLCASSTRTGSYEQYFGPGTRLTVT.

V gene TRBV6-1 combines with J gene TRBJ1-6; D not certain. This CDR3 spans 17 amino acids. V was pared by 0 bases and J by 0 bases, with 9 bases between. Germline V gene lookup returns CDR1 MNHNS and CDR2 SASEGT. The CDR3 nucleotides are TGTGCCAGCAGTGAAGCTTTAGCGAGCTCCTATAATTCACCCCTCCACTTT. It encodes CASSEALASSYNSPLHF.

This chain joins TRBV23-1 and TRBJ1-1; 7 bases map to TRBD1. TRBV23-1 is an ORF, and what it does is uncertain. V shed 3 bases and J 4 bases; nucleotides not matched to a gene: 2. CDR3 size: 13 residues. CDR3 protein: CASSQSGGTEAFF. In DNA form, the CDR3 reads TGCGCCAGCAGTCAGTCAGGGGGCACTGAAGCTTTCTTT.

This rearrangement joins TRBV19 to TRBJ1-3, with TRBD1 matching 8 bases. Unmatched junction bases numbered 8, after V lost 6 bases and J lost 4 bases. Germline CDR1 LNHDA, CDR2 SQIVND (reference sequence). The CDR3 is made up of 15 amino acids. The CDR3 DNA reads TGTGCCAGTAGGGACCGGGACAGGACGGGAAACACCATATATTTT. Translation: CASRDRDRTGNTIYF. Using reference TRBV19 and TRBJ1-3 for the parts outside the CDR3, the full variable domain is DGGITQSPKYLFRKEGQNVTLSCEQNLNHDAMYWYRQDPGQGLRLIYYSQIVNDFQKGDIAEGYSVSREKKESFPLTVTSAQKNPTAFYLCASRDRDRTGNTIYFGEGSWLTVV.